The next 19 T cell receptor beta chains were all read from a single sample in a study of human T cells and chemical hapten exposure. TCRdb ran MiXCR on the RACE reads and lists one entry per CDR3 protein. Among 30,000 to 40,000 distinct CDR3 sequences listed, more than 8% were seen once. As for time point: patch test 3, about 24 weeks after DPC sensitization. Regarding treatment: therapeutic diphenylcyclopropenone sensitization with weekly scalp DPC. Total RNA extraction was carried out from unfractionated whole blood. Sequenced here: whole blood, sampled in connection with sensitization to the hapten diphenylcyclopropenone (DPC). The receptors were gathered from a man between 45 and 60 years old with alopecia areata. Some clones in this sample may be carry-over from other donors' samples.

This clonotype has a count of ten or more. This rearrangement joins TRBV3-1 to TRBJ2-1; no firm D call. CDR1 LGHDT and CDR2 YNNKEL come from the germline V gene (reference sequence). V shed 3 bases and J shed 6 bases, with 12 bases lying between them. The CDR3 length is 14 residues. The CDR3 reads CASSHITKSNEQFF. CDR3 in DNA: TGTGCCAGCAGCCATATAACCAAGAGCAATGAGCAGTTCTTC.

This clonotype was observed many times. CDR3 bases: TGTGCCACCCAGGGGTACCCGAACACTGAAGCTTTCTTT. Translation: CATQGYPNTEAFF. This chain joins TRBV10-3 and TRBJ1-1, with D possibly being TRBD1 (6 bases). Trimming stripped 10 bases from V and 1 base from J, with 13 bases between. The CDR3 covers 13 residues. CDR1 ENHRY and CDR2 SYGVKD come from the germline V gene.

This clonotype was recorded many times. This chain joins TRBV4-1 and TRBJ2-7; D may be TRBD1 or TRBD2 (5 bases each). This CDR3 is 15 amino acids long. Per germline, CDR1 MGHRA and CDR2 YSYEKL. V lost 1 base and J lost 2, with 12 bases in between. CDR3 coding DNA: TGCGCCAGCAGCCAAGCAGGGACCGAGGCCTACGAGCAGTACTTC. It specifies CASSQAGTEAYEQYF.

Ten or more counts support this clonotype. This chain links TRBV28 with TRBJ1-2; no clear D gene. Germline V gives CDR1 MDHEN, CDR2 SYDVKM. The V end was cut by 6 bases, the J end by 4 bases, with 6 bases between. The CDR3 loop spans 11 amino acids. The CDR3 bases are TGTGCCAGCAGCAGTCGCTATGGCTACACCTTC. It encodes CASSSRYGYTF.

This clonotype was found a few times. This chain joins TRBV28 and TRBJ2-2; D remains ambiguous. Germline values: CDR1 MDHEN, CDR2 SYDVKM. This CDR3 comprises 11 residues. V lost 11 bases to trimming and J lost 3 bases, with 7 bases between them. CDR3: CAQRDTGELFF. DNA for the CDR3: TGTGCCCAACGGGACACCGGGGAGCTGTTTTTT.

This clonotype was recorded a few times. The chain joins TRBV5-1 to TRBJ1-4; D is possibly TRBD1 (5 bases). Germline V gene sequence: CDR1 SGHRS, CDR2 YFSETQ. This CDR3 comprises 15 residues. Trimming cost V 5 bases and J 3 bases, with 14 bases left between them. The CDR3 protein is CASRSDRLPNEKLFF. Written as DNA, the CDR3 is TGCGCCAGCAGAAGCGACAGACTCCCTAATGAAAAACTGTTTTTT. The full variable domain, its missing parts supplied by reference TRBV5-1 and TRBJ1-4, is KAGVTQTPRYLIKTRGQQVTLSCSPISGHRSVSWYQQTPGQGLQFLFEYFSETQRNKGNFPGRFSGRQFSNSRSEMNVSTLELGDSALYLCASRSDRLPNEKLFFGSGTQLSVL.

The chain recombines TRBV7-2 with TRBJ2-1; the match to TRBD2 covers 8 bases. Germline CDR1 is SGHTA and CDR2 is FQGNSA. J gave up 8 bases and V 7 bases, and 10 bases lay outside the gene matches. This CDR3 contains 14 residues. CDR3 DNA: TGTGCCAGCACCTCATCAGCGGGAGAGTATGAGCAGTTCTTC. Translating it yields CASTSSAGEYEQFF. The variable domain in full, with the rest retrieved from reference TRBV7-2 and TRBJ2-1, is GAGVSQSPSNKVTEKGKDVELRCDPISGHTALYWYRQSLGQGLEFLIYFQGNSAPDKSGLPSDRFSAERTGGSVSTLTIQRTQQEDSAVYLCASTSSAGEYEQFFGPGTRLTVL.

This clonotype showed up many times. The chain joins TRBV19 to TRBJ2-1, with 7 bases matching TRBD2. J gave up 4 bases and V 5 bases, and 11 bases lay outside the gene matches. The V gene's germline CDR1 is LNHDA and CDR2 SQIVND (reference sequence). The CDR3 length is 16 residues. CDR3 nucleotide sequence: TGTGCCAGTAGTGGAGGAATTAGCGGGTTATACAATGAGCAGTTCTTC. It is translated as CASSGGISGLYNEQFF.

The sample holds many counts of this clonotype. The J gene is TRBJ2-4, the V gene TRBV28; 8 bases are a match to TRBD1. This CDR3 contains 15 residues. The V and J ends lost 7 bases and 0 bases, in that order; junction bases with no gene match: 5. Germline V lookup: CDR1 MDHEN, CDR2 SYDVKM. CDR3 loop: CASTGTGLAKNIQYF. In DNA form, the CDR3 reads TGTGCCAGCACGGGGACAGGACTAGCCAAAAACATTCAGTACTTC.

This clonotype has ten or more counts. The genes are TRBV10-3 and TRBJ2-7; perhaps TRBD2 as D (5 bases). Trimming took off 11 bases at V and 0 bases at J, with 11 bases between the two ends. Germline V gene data show CDR1 as ENHRY and CDR2 as SYGVKD. The CDR3 covers 12 residues. The CDR3 DNA sequence: TGTGCCGTACGGGATGACTCCTACGAGCAGTACTTC. This sequence encodes CAVRDDSYEQYF.

This clonotype was seen only a few times. The chain links TRBV10-2 to TRBJ2-7; tentative D call: TRBD2 (6 bases). In germline, CDR1 is WSHSY, CDR2 SAAADI. The CDR3 contains 12 residues. The V end was cut by 11 bases, the J end by 3 bases, with 14 bases between. The CDR3: CAVVRENYEQYF. In DNA form, the CDR3 reads TGCGCCGTAGTACGGGAGAACTACGAGCAGTACTTC.

The chain recombines TRBV5-1 with TRBJ2-1; unclear D gene. This CDR3 spans 16 amino acids. V was pared by 2 bases and J by 0 bases, with 12 bases between. The germline V gene encodes CDR1 SGHRS and CDR2 YFSETQ. The CDR3 DNA reads as TGCGCCAGCAGCTTCGACACTCCGAGCTCCTACAATGAGCAGTTCTTC. Translating it yields CASSFDTPSSYNEQFF.

In its sample, this clonotype was seen many times. The chain has TRBV5-1 and TRBJ2-3, with D perhaps being TRBD1 or TRBD2 (5 bases each). Trimming shortened V by 1 base and J by 4 bases, and 22 bases separated the two germline ends. The CDR3 covers 18 residues. Germline assignment: CDR1 SGHRS and CDR2 YFSETQ. CDR3 bases: TGCGCCAGCAGCTTGTATTCGGGACCTACGGCGAGGGCAGATACGCAGTATTTT. It translates to CASSLYSGPTARADTQYF. Full variable domain (remainder filled in from reference TRBV5-1 and TRBJ2-3): KAGVTQTPRYLIKTRGQQVTLSCSPISGHRSVSWYQQTPGQGLQFLFEYFSETQRNKGNFPGRFSGRQFSNSRSEMNVSTLELGDSALYLCASSLYSGPTARADTQYFGPGTRLTVL.

This clonotype was observed a few times. The V and J genes are TRBV6-5 and TRBJ1-2; no clear D. The CDR3 totals 13 residues. Germline V gene data show CDR1 as MNHEY and CDR2 as SVGAGI. V lost 2 bases to trimming and J lost 9 bases, with 13 bases between them. The CDR3 loop reads CASSYRTVGRYTF. The DNA for the CDR3 is TGTGCCAGCAGTTACCGGACCGTCGGACGCTACACCTTC.

This clonotype was counted at least ten times. This chain uses TRBV5-5 with TRBJ1-4; 8 nucleotides match TRBD1. This CDR3 is 15 amino acids long. The V gene end was trimmed by 4 bases and the J gene end by 7 bases; junction bases not matched to a gene: 9. Germline V gene data show CDR1 as SGHKS and CDR2 as YYEKEE (reference sequence). The chain's CDR3 is CASSTQGAGSEKLFF. The CDR3 coding sequence is TGTGCCAGCAGCACCCAGGGGGCAGGAAGTGAAAAACTGTTTTTT. Combining the CDR3 with reference TRBV5-5 and TRBJ1-4 gives the whole variable domain DAGVTQSPTHLIKTRGQQVTLRCSPISGHKSVSWYQQVLGQGPQFIFQYYEKEERGRGNFPDRFSARQFPNYSSELNVNALLLGDSALYLCASSTQGAGSEKLFFGSGTQLSVL.

The chain has TRBV30 and TRBJ1-1, with D uncertain. Between the trimmed V and J ends, which lost 0 bases and 6 bases, there was a span of 14 bases. Germline-derived CDR1 and CDR2 are GTSNPN and SVGIG (reference sequence). This CDR3 is built from 14 residues. The CDR3: CAWSVHGRLAEAFF. The CDR3 DNA follows: TGTGCCTGGAGTGTACACGGGCGATTGGCTGAAGCTTTCTTT.

At least ten counts were recorded for this clonotype. CDR3 DNA: TGCAGCGGGACGCAGGGACCCCCCTACGAGCAGTACTTC. Translated: CSGTQGPPYEQYF. This rearrangement joins TRBV29-1 to TRBJ2-7; TRBD1 or TRBD2 may be the D gene (5 bases each). Germline V CDR1 and CDR2: SQVTM, ANQGSEA. V lost 7 bases, J lost 2 bases, and 15 bases lay in between. The CDR3 has 13 amino acids.

This clonotype was detected only a few times. This rearrangement joins TRBV9 to TRBJ2-1; D remains ambiguous. Germline CDR1 SGDLS, CDR2 YYNGEE. The CDR3 is made up of 13 amino acids. Trimming took 6 bases from V and 7 from J, leaving 14 bases between them. Here the CDR3 reads CASNKGRENEQFF. CDR3 nucleotide sequence: TGTGCCAGCAACAAAGGAAGGGAAAATGAGCAGTTCTTC.

This clonotype was observed many times. The chain recombines TRBV3-1 with TRBJ2-2; the D gene is possibly TRBD2 (5 bases). Trimming stripped 6 bases from V and 7 bases from J, with 18 bases between. The V gene's germline CDR1 is LGHDT and CDR2 YNNKEL (reference sequence). The CDR3 has 15 residues. The CDR3 DNA reads TGTGCCAGCAGATCCACCACTAGTGTCATCGGGGAGCTGTTTTTT. Encoded protein: CASRSTTSVIGELFF.